This TCR beta chain is from a study of cytomegalovirus exposure and HLA in healthy donors. Study in general: Inside one of the first data releases sat around 85 million unique TCRs taken from HLA-typed donors.

This clone showed up just a few times. Its specificity is unknown. Notes on the study in general: Certain sequence variants were highly shared and formed a cluster, and this cluster was likely a sequencing artifact.

V was trimmed by 0 bases and J by 1 base, leaving 12 bases between them. CDR1 is LGHNT, CDR2 FRNRAP, per germline. This CDR3 is 16 amino acids long. 13 Jbeta primers and 60 Vbeta primers were used for the PCR. TCRdb's copy holds only in-frame clones and misses some; the assay was immunoSEQ multiplex PCR. Of about 110,000 clones listed, roughly 71% are singletons. Sequencing was done on a sample of PBMCs. V usage is TRBV12-5 and J usage is TRBJ1-2; no clear D. The sequence came from an older woman in good health and CMV-seropositive. The CDR3 nucleotides are TGTGCTAGTGGTTTGGTATTACACGCCCTTAACTATGGCTACACCTTC. Protein: CASGLVLHALNYGYTF.